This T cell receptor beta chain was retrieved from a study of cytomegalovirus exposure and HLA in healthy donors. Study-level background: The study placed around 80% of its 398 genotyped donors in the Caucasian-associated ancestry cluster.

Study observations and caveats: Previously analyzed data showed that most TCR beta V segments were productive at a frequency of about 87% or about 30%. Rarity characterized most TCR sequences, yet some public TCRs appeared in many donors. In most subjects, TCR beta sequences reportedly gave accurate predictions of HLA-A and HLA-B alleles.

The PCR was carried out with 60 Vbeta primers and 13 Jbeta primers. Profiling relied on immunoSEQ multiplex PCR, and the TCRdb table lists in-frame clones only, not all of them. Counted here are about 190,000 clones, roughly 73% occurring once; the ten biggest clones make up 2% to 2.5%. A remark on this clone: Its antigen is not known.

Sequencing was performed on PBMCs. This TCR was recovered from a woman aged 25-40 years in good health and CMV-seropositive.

CDR3 bases: TGTGCCACCAGCAAAGCCCGGGGGACCGCCTCCTACGAGCAGTACTTC. Translating it yields CATSKARGTASYEQYF. The chain has TRBV15 and TRBJ2-7; TRBD2 might be the D (6 bases). The CDR3 length is 16 residues. V was cut by 4 bases and J by 0 bases, with 16 bases left in between. CDR1 is LNHNV and CDR2 is YYDKDF in the germline V gene (reference sequence).